Below, one TCR beta chain is given with its context. This sample is drawn from a study of technical replicates of blood from several donors. The assay was immunoSEQ multiplex PCR, and TCRdb's table has in-frame clones only and misses some. Of around 84,000 clones detected, around 94% appear once; the ten largest clones hold about 0.27%. Per the germline V gene, CDR1 is MNHEY and CDR2 is SVGAGI. The CDR3 sequence is 12 residues long. V shed 8 bases and J 6 bases; nucleotides not matched to a gene: 4. Sequencing was done on a sample of T cells isolated from PBMCs. This clonotype was obtained from a human donor in good health. This chain joins TRBV6-5 and TRBJ2-1, with 7 bases lining up with TRBD1. The CDR3 nucleotides are TGTGCCAGCCAGGGGGTTATCAATGAGCAGTTCTTC. It encodes CASQGVINEQFF.